A selection of T cell receptor beta chains follows, all from one sample in a study of T-cell memory formation after mild COVID-19. TCRdb re-called the 5' RACE reads through MiXCR, storing one row per CDR3 protein. The sample has just under 550,000 distinct CDR3 sequences, about a fifth seen once; the top ten hold roughly an eighth. Sequenced: PBMCs or a T cell subset sorted from them (not recorded which). These receptors all come from an adult woman who had mild COVID-19 (a few samples of this study predate the infection). Cell type and time point are not known. Both conserved end residues are part of each CDR3. The order of the fields is J gene, D gene, clone size, V gene, CDR3 DNA, CDR3 protein. D genes are given only for firm matches. Size is omitted from some rows. Given values are once, few, many or a class for expanded clones.

>TRBJ2-1|TRBD2|few|TRBV5-1
TGCGCCAGCAGCTCCCGGGTAGCGGGAGTTAAGTACAATGAGCAGTTCTTC
CASSSRVAGVKYNEQFF
>TRBJ1-5|TRBD1|NA|TRBV4-1
TGCGCCAGCAGCCAGATTGCCAGAGGGACAGTTAGCAATCAGCCCCAGCATTTT
CASSQIARGTVSNQPQHF
>TRBJ2-2|NA|NA|TRBV5-4
TGTGCCAGCAGCTTGCGGAGGGAACTAGACACCGGGGAGCTGTTTTTT
CASSLRRELDTGELFF
>TRBJ2-7|NA|NA|TRBV23-1
TGCGCCAGCAGTCATCCGGACTCCTACGAGCAGTACTTC
CASSHPDSYEQYF
>TRBJ1-2|NA|few|TRBV3-1
TGTGCCAGCAGCCAAGAAGGCCCGGATGGCTACACCTTC
CASSQEGPDGYTF
>TRBJ2-2|NA|NA|TRBV24-1
TGTGCCACCAGTGGAGGGCCGCCAAACACCGGGGAGCTGTTTTTT
CATSGGPPNTGELFF
>TRBJ2-1|TRBD1|NA|TRBV29-1
TGCAGCGTCCGCCGGGACAGGGCTTCTGAGCAGTTCTTC
CSVRRDRASEQFF
>TRBJ2-3|NA|NA|TRBV24-1
TGTGCCACCAGCGGACACTTGGAGGGCACAGATACGCAGTATTTT
CATSGHLEGTDTQYF
>TRBJ2-2|NA|few|TRBV7-3
TGTGCCAGCAGCCCACATCCCTACACCGGGGAGCTGTTTTTT
CASSPHPYTGELFF
>TRBJ2-2|NA|NA|TRBV9
TGTGCCAGCAGCCCGACTTCCGAGGGGGCCGGGGAGCTGTTTTTT
CASSPTSEGAGELFF
>TRBJ2-1|NA|NA|TRBV7-6
TGTGCCAGCAGCACCCTGACCGGGACTTCCTTCTCGGAGCAGTTCTTC
CASSTLTGTSFSEQFF
>TRBJ2-5|NA|NA|TRBV29-1
TGCAGCGTCCCCTCCGGAGAGACCCAGTACTTC
CSVPSGETQYF
>TRBJ2-3|NA|few|TRBV12-3/TRBV12-4
TGTGCCAGCAGTAGAGATACGCAGTATTTT
CASSRDTQYF
>TRBJ1-2|NA|NA|TRBV12-3/TRBV12-4
TGTGCCAGCAGTTCCGACCGACCCTATGGCTACACCTTC
CASSSDRPYGYTF
>TRBJ2-7|NA|NA|TRBV27
TGTGCCAGCAGTTTAATGGCTACGCAGGGGACGGATTACGAGCAGTACTTC
CASSLMATQGTDYEQYF
>TRBJ2-7|NA|few|TRBV2
TGTGCCAGCAGCGCCCCCCAGGGTAGCACCTACGAGCAGTACTTC
CASSAPQGSTYEQYF
>TRBJ2-7|NA|many|TRBV7-2
TGTGCCAGCAGCCCGGGTGTCTCCTACGAGCAGTACTTC
CASSPGVSYEQYF
>TRBJ2-2|NA|NA|TRBV5-6
TGTGCCAGCAGCTTGGATAGTTTCCCCGGGGAGCTGTTTTTT
CASSLDSFPGELFF
>TRBJ2-2|NA|NA|TRBV5-1
TGCGCCAGCAGCGGTGGCAGGGACACCGGGGAGCTGTTTTTT
CASSGGRDTGELFF
>TRBJ2-1|NA|few|TRBV20-1
TGCAGTGCTAGTGGAGCGGGCTCCTACAATGAGCAGTTCTTC
CSASGAGSYNEQFF
>TRBJ1-2|TRBD1|NA|TRBV24-1
TGTGCCACCAGTGATTCCGGGACAGGGGGGGACTATGGCTACACCTTC
CATSDSGTGGDYGYTF
>TRBJ2-7|TRBD1|NA|TRBV7-6
TGTGCCAGCAGCTCCGGACAGGGAGTAGTTTACGAGCAGTACTTC
CASSSGQGVVYEQYF
>TRBJ1-5|NA|few|TRBV6-6
TGTGCCAGCAGGGGGGACACATATCAGCCCCAGCATTTT
CASRGDTYQPQHF
>TRBJ1-2|TRBD1|NA|TRBV20-1
TGCAGTGCTAATCCCATCAATCAGGGGGCTCATGGCTACACCTTC
CSANPINQGAHGYTF
>TRBJ2-5|NA|NA|TRBV18
TGTGCCAGCTCCCTCGCGGCGGCGAGTCAAGAGACCCAGTACTTC
CASSLAAASQETQYF
>TRBJ1-1|NA|NA|TRBV2
TGTGCCAGCAGGTCGGGGAGGACTGAAGCTTTCTTT
CASRSGRTEAFF
>TRBJ2-5|TRBD1|few|TRBV20-1
TGCAGTGCTGGGACAGGAAAAGAGACCCAGTACTTC
CSAGTGKETQYF
>TRBJ2-1|TRBD2|NA|TRBV9
TGTGCCAGCAGCGTAGGCGGGAGAGGTATAGATGAGCAGTTCTTC
CASSVGGRGIDEQFF
>TRBJ2-7|NA|few|TRBV5-4
TGTGCCATCAGAGACTCTGGCGGCGAGCAGTACTTC
CAIRDSGGEQYF
>TRBJ2-1|NA|few|TRBV24-1
TGTGCCACCAGTGATTTGGGGGGAGTAGAGCAGTTCTTC
CATSDLGGVEQFF
>TRBJ2-1|TRBD2|NA|TRBV11-2
TGTGCCAGCAGCTTAGCAGTGGCTAGCGGGTGGGGTGAGCAGTTCTTC
CASSLAVASGWGEQFF
>TRBJ2-2|NA|NA|TRBV7-3
TGTGCCAGCAGCCCAAACTTCGGGGAGCTGTTTTTT
CASSPNFGELFF
>TRBJ2-7|NA|NA|TRBV6-5
TGTGCCAGCAGTTACTCGGGCAGCTCGCACTACGAGCAGTACTTC
CASSYSGSSHYEQYF
>TRBJ2-2|NA|few|TRBV29-1
TGCAGCGTCAAGGTCCGGAACACCGGGGAGCTGTTTTTT
CSVKVRNTGELFF
>TRBJ1-5|NA|few|TRBV5-5
TGTGCCAGCAGCCTGAGGGGGGGGAAGGATCAGCCCCAGCATTTT
CASSLRGGKDQPQHF
>TRBJ2-5|TRBD1|few|TRBV15
TGTGCCACCAGCACCCAAAGGGGGACAGGGGGCAGGGAGACCCAGTACTTC
CATSTQRGTGGRETQYF
>TRBJ2-7|NA|few|TRBV4-1
TGCGCCAGCAGCCATGATGGGGGCTACGAGCAGTACTTC
CASSHDGGYEQYF
>TRBJ2-1|NA|NA|TRBV14
TGTGCCAGCAGCTGGGGAAGCTCCTACAATGAGCAGTTCTTC
CASSWGSSYNEQFF
>TRBJ2-2|TRBD2|few|TRBV9
TGTGCCAGCAGCGTAGAACTAGCGTCAGTGGCCGGGGAGCTGTTTTTT
CASSVELASVAGELFF
>TRBJ1-1|NA|NA|TRBV27
TGTGCCAGCAGTATCACACCGAACACTGAAGCTTTCTTT
CASSITPNTEAFF
>TRBJ2-3|TRBD1|few|TRBV11-2
TGTGCCAGCAGCTGGACGACAGGGGGCACAGATACGCAGTATTTT
CASSWTTGGTDTQYF
>TRBJ1-2|NA|NA|TRBV3-1
TGTGCCAGCAGCCTTTACGGGACTACTAACTATGGCTACACCTTC
CASSLYGTTNYGYTF
>TRBJ1-1|TRBD1|NA|TRBV19
TGTGCCAGTAGTGCAGGGGGAGGCGGTGAAGCTTTCTTT
CASSAGGGGEAFF
>TRBJ1-1|NA|NA|TRBV20-1
TGCAGTGCTTCCAGGCAAGACACTGAAGCTTTCTTT
CSASRQDTEAFF
>TRBJ2-1|TRBD2|many|TRBV5-1
TGCGCCAGCAGCTTCGGCGGGAGGGGGTACAATGAGCAGTTCTTC
CASSFGGRGYNEQFF
>TRBJ2-1|NA|few|TRBV11-2
TGTGCCAGCAGCCAAAGGCGGGCAGCGGGCACCTACAATGAGCAGTTCTTC
CASSQRRAAGTYNEQFF
>TRBJ2-3|TRBD2|few|TRBV12-3/TRBV12-4
TGTGCCAGCAGTAGACCGGGACTAGCGGGGTCCCGACCGTATTTT
CASSRPGLAGSRPYF
>TRBJ2-1|TRBD1|few|TRBV6-5
TGTGCCAGCAGTTACTCAGGACAGGGGGGGTCCTACAATGAGCAGTTCTTC
CASSYSGQGGSYNEQFF
>TRBJ2-1|NA|NA|TRBV29-1
TGCAGCGTCCGCGTATACAATGAGCAGTTCTTC
CSVRVYNEQFF
>TRBJ2-7|TRBD1|NA|TRBV19
TGTGCCAGTAGTATCTTCGAGGGACAGGGGGCGGACGAGCAGTACTTC
CASSIFEGQGADEQYF
>TRBJ2-3|NA|few|TRBV29-1
TGCAGCGTTGAAGAGCTGGAAGCTGGCACAGATACGCAGTATTTT
CSVEELEAGTDTQYF
>TRBJ2-4|NA|many|TRBV5-1
TGCGCCAGCAGCTTGGAGGGGGTCAAAAACATTCAGTACTTC
CASSLEGVKNIQYF
>TRBJ2-1|TRBD1|few|TRBV5-6
TGTGCCAGCAGCTTGGTGGACAGGGGCCGCCTTCATGAGCAGTTCTTC
CASSLVDRGRLHEQFF
>TRBJ2-7|NA|few|TRBV12-3/TRBV12-4
TGTGCCAGCAGTTTTGGCCGGGACAAGATCTACGAGCAGTACTTC
CASSFGRDKIYEQYF
>TRBJ2-3|NA|few|TRBV2
TGTGCCAGCAGAGTAGGCAGCTCCACAGATACGCAGTATTTT
CASRVGSSTDTQYF
>TRBJ2-5|NA|NA|TRBV15
TGTGCCACCAGCCGCCACGGGGGAGAGACCCAGTACTTC
CATSRHGGETQYF
>TRBJ2-3|TRBD2|NA|TRBV3-1
TGTGCCAGCAGCCAAGGGAGGACTAGCGGGACCAGCACAGATACGCAGTATTTT
CASSQGRTSGTSTDTQYF
>TRBJ1-2|NA|few|TRBV11-2
TGTGCCAGCAGCCCTGGGGCAGGGACGTATGGCTACACCTTC
CASSPGAGTYGYTF
>TRBJ2-1|TRBD2|few|TRBV12-3/TRBV12-4
TGTGCCAGCAGTTTTTCATCAGCGGGAGGAAGCAATGAGCAGTTCTTC
CASSFSSAGGSNEQFF